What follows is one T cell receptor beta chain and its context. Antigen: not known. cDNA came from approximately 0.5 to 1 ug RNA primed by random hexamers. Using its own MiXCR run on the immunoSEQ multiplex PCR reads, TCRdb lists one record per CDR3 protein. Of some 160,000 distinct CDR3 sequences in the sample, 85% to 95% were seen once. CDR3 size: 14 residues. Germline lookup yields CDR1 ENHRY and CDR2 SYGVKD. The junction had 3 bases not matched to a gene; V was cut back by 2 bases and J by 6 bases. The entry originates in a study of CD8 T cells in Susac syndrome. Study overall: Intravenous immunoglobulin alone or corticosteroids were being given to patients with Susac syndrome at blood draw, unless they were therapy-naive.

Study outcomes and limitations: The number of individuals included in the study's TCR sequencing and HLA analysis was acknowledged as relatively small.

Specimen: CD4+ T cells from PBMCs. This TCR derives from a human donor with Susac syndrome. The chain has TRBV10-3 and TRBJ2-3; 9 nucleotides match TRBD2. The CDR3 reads CAISEASGTDTQYF. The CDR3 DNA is TGTGCCATCAGTGAGGCTAGCGGGACGGATACGCAGTATTTT.